The 27 T cell receptor beta chains presented below share a single source sample, sequenced in a study of T-cell memory formation after mild COVID-19. TCRdb reprocessed the 5' RACE reads with MiXCR, giving one entry per CDR3 protein. Among about 190,000 distinct CDR3 sequences, 20% to 25% were seen once, and the ten largest hold approximately 22%. Sequencing was performed on PBMCs or a T cell subset sorted from them (not recorded which). Receptors originate from an adult woman who had mild COVID-19 (a few samples of this study predate the infection). Cell type and time point are not known.

The chain joins TRBV5-1 to TRBJ2-2; D gene uncertain. The germline V and J ends were trimmed by 0 bases and 6 bases, with 12 bases remaining between them. The CDR3 is made up of 15 amino acids. CDR1 SGHRS and CDR2 YFSETQ come from the germline V gene. The CDR3 bases are TGCGCCAGCAGCTTGGCCTGGGCCGAGGCCGGGGAGCTGTTTTTT. This sequence encodes CASSLAWAEAGELFF.

This chain joins TRBV5-1 and TRBJ1-1; D perhaps matches TRBD1 (6 bases). The germline V and J ends were trimmed by 3 bases and 5 bases, with 14 bases remaining between them. The CDR3 covers 14 residues. Germline V gene data show CDR1 as SGHRS and CDR2 as YFSETQ. The CDR3 bases are TGCGCCAGCAGCTACGAATCCAGGGGAACTGAAGCTTTCTTT. This sequence encodes CASSYESRGTEAFF. Full variable domain (missing parts from reference TRBV5-1 and TRBJ1-1): KAGVTQTPRYLIKTRGQQVTLSCSPISGHRSVSWYQQTPGQGLQFLFEYFSETQRNKGNFPGRFSGRQFSNSRSEMNVSTLELGDSALYLCASSYESRGTEAFFGQGTRLTVV.

The V call is TRBV20-1, the J call TRBJ1-1; D ambiguous. CDR1 is DFQATT and CDR2 is SNEGSKA in the germline V gene (reference sequence). V was shortened by 3 bases and J by 6 bases, with 14 bases between the two germline ends. The CDR3 runs to 13 residues. The CDR3 sequence: CSARRPTGPEAFF. The CDR3 region has the DNA TGCAGTGCTAGGAGGCCTACGGGCCCTGAAGCTTTCTTT.

This clonotype has only a few counts. This chain connects TRBV5-1 to TRBJ1-5; no clear D gene. The CDR3 totals 16 residues. Trimming left V 7 bases short and J 3 bases short, with 20 bases between. Germline V gives CDR1 SGHRS, CDR2 YFSETQ. The CDR3 coding sequence is TGCGCCAGCCGGCCTCGAGGGCGTCCGAACAATCAGCCCCAGCATTTT. It yields the protein CASRPRGRPNNQPQHF.

This clonotype has more than one count but fewer than ten. The chain's CDR3 is CASSLNTHSDTQYF. DNA of the CDR3: TGCGCCAGCAGCCTTAACACTCATTCAGATACGCAGTATTTT. V gene TRBV4-3 combines with J gene TRBJ2-3; D not certain. Trimming left V 4 bases short and J 4 bases short, with 12 bases between. Germline V CDR1 and CDR2: LGHNA, YSLEER. The length of the CDR3 is 14 residues.

The genes are TRBV7-9 and TRBJ2-3; D possibly uses TRBD1 or TRBD2 (5 bases each). The CDR3 extends over 18 amino acids. CDR1 is SEHNR and CDR2 is FQNEAQ in the germline V gene (reference sequence). V lost 4 bases, J lost 3 bases, and 23 bases lay in between. CDR3 amino acids: CASSSTGRWGEGTDTQYF. The CDR3 DNA follows: TGTGCCAGCAGCTCCACCGGGCGCTGGGGAGAGGGGACAGATACGCAGTATTTT. Together with reference TRBV7-9 and TRBJ2-3, the CDR3 gives the full variable domain: DTGVSQNPRHKITKRGQNVTFRCDPISEHNRLYWYRQTLGQGPEFLTYFQNEAQLEKSRLLSDRFSAERPKGSFSTLEIQRTEQGDSAMYLCASSSTGRWGEGTDTQYFGPGTRLTVL.

A few counts support this clonotype. This chain connects TRBV4-2 to TRBJ2-1, with TRBD2 as a possible D gene (6 bases). The length of the CDR3 is 15 residues. The V end was cut by 1 base, the J end by 6 bases, with 13 bases between. Germline values: CDR1 LGHNA, CDR2 YNFKEQ. DNA of the CDR3: TGTGCCAGCAGCCAAGCGGAGGGCGGGACCAATGAGCAGTTCTTC. Translation gives CASSQAEGGTNEQFF.

This clonotype was counted a few times. The chain recombines TRBV7-6 with TRBJ1-3, with D possibly matching TRBD1 (5 bases). The CDR3 is 20 residues long. Germline loops: CDR1 SGHVS, CDR2 FNYEAQ. V was clipped by 2 bases and J by 2 bases, with 25 bases between them. For the CDR3, the DNA is TGTGCCAGCAGCTTACTCGAAACCGGGACGGCGACTTGGGCTGGAAACACCATATATTTT. Translated, it gives CASSLLETGTATWAGNTIYF.

The sample holds a few counts of this clonotype. The chain employs TRBV5-6 and TRBJ1-2; a weak D match, TRBD1 (5 bases). Germline lookup yields CDR1 SGHDT and CDR2 YYEEEE. CDR3 length: 17 amino acids. The V end was cut by 1 base, the J end by 2 bases, with 18 bases between. CDR3 in DNA: TGTGCCAGCAGCTTGAATCCGGGGCGAAGTCTGAACTATGGCTACACCTTC. Amino acids: CASSLNPGRSLNYGYTF.

This clonotype has just a few counts. The chain joins TRBV12-3 or TRBV12-4 to TRBJ2-6, with 8 bases aligning to TRBD2. After removal of 6 bases from V and 0 bases from J, the junction contained 7 bases not matched to a gene. The CDR3 runs to 17 residues. CDR3 sequence: CASSPAGDYSGANVLTF. CDR3 nucleotide sequence: TGTGCCAGCAGCCCAGCGGGAGACTACTCTGGGGCCAACGTCCTGACTTTC.

This clonotype has just a few counts. This sequence joins TRBV11-2 and TRBJ2-1; 7 nucleotides match TRBD2. Germline lookup yields CDR1 SGHAT and CDR2 FQNNGV. V gave up 4 bases and J gave up 0 bases; unmatched junction bases: 6. The CDR3 sequence is 16 residues long. Written as DNA, the CDR3 is TGTGCCAGCAGCTCACTAGCGTCCAGCTCCTACAATGAGCAGTTCTTC. Amino acid sequence: CASSSLASSSYNEQFF.

This clonotype turned up a few times. The chain joins TRBV7-7 to TRBJ2-3, with 7 bases fitting TRBD1. Looked up from germline, CDR1 is SSHAT and CDR2 is FNYEAQ (reference sequence). This CDR3 spans 16 amino acids. V trimming: 0 bases; J trimming: 4 bases; junction bases outside the gene matches: 7. Here the CDR3 DNA reads TGTGCCAGCAGCTTAGCGACAGGGATGGGAGCAGATACGCAGTATTTT. The encoded protein is CASSLATGMGADTQYF.

This chain joins TRBV6-1 and TRBJ1-2, with D possibly TRBD1 on 5 matching bases. The germline V gene encodes CDR1 MNHNS and CDR2 SASEGT. CDR3 size: 15 residues. V dropped 4 bases and J dropped 6 bases, with 18 bases sitting between them. Here the CDR3 DNA reads TGTGCCAGCAGTGGTGCAGGGAGGAGTCAGAATGGCTACACCTTC. It yields the protein CASSGAGRSQNGYTF.

The chain recombines TRBV19 with TRBJ2-1; D might be TRBD1 or TRBD2, each matching 5 bases. Trimming stripped 3 bases from V and 9 bases from J, with 9 bases between. The length of the CDR3 is 12 residues. CDR1 is LNHDA, CDR2 SQIVND, per germline (reference sequence). This CDR3 is CASSIYGTEQFF. DNA for the CDR3: TGTGCCAGTAGTATTTACGGGACTGAGCAGTTCTTC.

This clonotype has just a few counts. The chain couples TRBV5-5 to TRBJ2-3; a possible D gene is TRBD2 (5 bases). Deletions cut 4 bases from V and 4 bases from J, with 13 bases between. This CDR3 has 14 residues. Germline CDR1 SGHKS, CDR2 YYEKEE (reference sequence). The CDR3 loop reads CASSPYGDSDTQYF. The DNA of the CDR3 is TGTGCCAGCAGCCCGTACGGGGATTCAGATACGCAGTATTTT.

The chain carries TRBV9 and TRBJ1-2, with TRBD1 as a possible D gene (5 bases). The CDR3 covers 19 residues. Germline V lookup: CDR1 SGDLS, CDR2 YYNGEE. Trimming pared 3 bases from V and 3 bases from J, leaving 27 bases between. The CDR3 nucleotides read TGTGCCAGCAGCGCCCCCCGAGGAACAGGATTAAGCAGGGACTATGGCTACACCTTC. Protein sequence: CASSAPRGTGLSRDYGYTF.

This clonotype was observed a handful of times. The chain carries TRBV12-3 or TRBV12-4 and TRBJ2-1; 7 positions match TRBD2. The CDR3 sequence is 14 residues long. The V and J ends lost 5 bases and 6 bases, in that order; junction bases with no gene match: 7. This chain's CDR3 is CASSRRTSFNEQFF. In nucleotides, the CDR3 is TGTGCCAGCAGTCGGAGGACTAGTTTCAATGAGCAGTTCTTC.

The table lists this clonotype with a few counts. In DNA form, the CDR3 reads TGTGCCAGCAGCCAACGGGTGGCAGGGGACTATGGCTACACCTTC. This codes for CASSQRVAGDYGYTF. V usage is TRBV3-1 and J usage is TRBJ1-2; weak D call: TRBD1 (6 bases). V lost 2 bases and J 3 bases, leaving 13 bases between the germline ends. CDR3 size: 15 residues. Germline assignment: CDR1 LGHDT and CDR2 YNNKEL (reference sequence).

The V gene is TRBV6-5, the J gene TRBJ1-3; D gene uncertain. The CDR3 totals 15 residues. The germline V gene has CDR1 MNHEY and CDR2 SVGAGI. V was pared by 6 bases and J by 0 bases, with 12 bases between. The CDR3 loop reads CASSPDISSGNTIYF. DNA of the CDR3: TGTGCCAGCAGCCCTGACATCTCCTCTGGAAACACCATATATTTT.

This clonotype was counted between two and nine times. This sequence joins TRBV30 and TRBJ2-7; TRBD1 matches 7 bases. V dropped 1 base and J dropped 4; count of bases not matched to a gene: 4. Per the germline V gene, CDR1 is GTSNPN and CDR2 is SVGIG (reference sequence). The CDR3 runs to 13 residues. Here the CDR3 DNA reads TGTGCCTGGAGTGGCCCAGGGGGATACGAGCAGTACTTC. Translation: CAWSGPGGYEQYF.

The chain has TRBV7-9 and TRBJ1-2, with D maybe TRBD1 (5 bases). V lost 7 bases and J 12 bases, leaving 21 bases between the germline ends. The V gene's germline CDR1 is SEHNR and CDR2 FQNEAQ (reference sequence). CDR3 length: 13 residues. The DNA of the CDR3 is TGTGCCAGCACCAGAGGGACGGGTCTCTTCGACACCTTC. Protein: CASTRGTGLFDTF.

The V and J genes are TRBV7-3 and TRBJ2-2, with TRBD2 identical over 9 bases. V lost 4 bases, J lost 4 bases, and 10 bases stayed unmatched. Germline V lookup: CDR1 SGHTA, CDR2 FQGTGA. This CDR3 contains 17 residues. The CDR3 bases are TGTGCCAGCAGCTCGCCCACTGGCGGGGGGGCCACCGGGGAGCTGTTTTTT. It encodes CASSSPTGGGATGELFF.

The gene calls are TRBV5-1 and TRBJ1-1; weak D call: TRBD1 (6 bases). CDR1 and CDR2 (germline): SGHRS, YFSETQ. Between the trimmed V and J ends, which lost 0 bases and 11 bases, there was a span of 14 bases. The CDR3 runs 13 residues. CDR3 in DNA: TGCGCCAGCAGCTTGGACAGGGCCCCGGAGGCTTTCTTT. Its translation is CASSLDRAPEAFF.

This clonotype was found a few times. The chain carries TRBV6-6 and TRBJ1-6, with D possibly being TRBD1 (6 bases). The CDR3 covers 15 residues. Per the germline V gene, CDR1 is MNHNY and CDR2 is SVGAGI (reference sequence). The V and J ends lost 5 bases and 7 bases respectively, with 15 bases between them. CDR3 nucleotides: TGTGCCAGCAGTCCCCCACAGGGCGACAATTCACCCCTCCACTTT. Translating it yields CASSPPQGDNSPLHF.

The rearrangement joins TRBV5-1 to TRBJ1-5; 9 bases fit TRBD1. CDR1 and CDR2 (germline): SGHRS, YFSETQ. This CDR3 comprises 16 residues. V was clipped by 2 bases and J by 5 bases; unmatched bases: 8. The CDR3 coding sequence is TGCGCCAGCAGCTTACCCCGGACAGGGGACGATCAGCCCCAGCATTTT. Residues: CASSLPRTGDDQPQHF.

This clonotype was detected a few times. CDR3 residues: CASSFDGATNEKLFF. CDR3 bases: TGTGCCAGCAGTTTCGACGGTGCAACTAATGAAAAACTGTTTTTT. The J gene is TRBJ1-4, the V gene TRBV12-3 or TRBV12-4; no definite D call. V lost 3 bases and J lost 0, with 8 bases in between. This CDR3 region has 15 residues.

This sequence joins TRBV25-1 and TRBJ1-1, with unresolved D. The CDR3 has 11 amino acids. Trimming shortened V by 5 bases and J by 4 bases, and 5 bases separated the two germline ends. Germline V gene lookup returns CDR1 MGHDK and CDR2 SYGVNS. The CDR3 DNA is TGTGCCAGCAGTCAAACCACTGAAGCTTTCTTT. It encodes CASSQTTEAFF.